A single sample is the source of the 10 T cell receptor beta chains below, sequenced in a study of T cell responses to AZD1222 COVID-19 vaccine. The method was immunoSEQ multiplex PCR; TCRdb's version includes in-frame clones alone and lacks a portion of them. The sample lists roughly 150,000 clones; 80% to 90% were seen once. Sequencing used peripheral blood, obtained 28 days after the second AZD1222 dose. These receptors were collected from an adult who received the AZD1222 COVID-19 vaccine.

The chain recombines TRBV4-2 with TRBJ2-3; D perhaps matches TRBD2 (5 bases). The length of the CDR3 is 15 residues. Trimming pared 4 bases from V and 2 bases from J, leaving 13 bases between. The germline CDR1 and CDR2 sequences are LGHNA and YNFKEQ. CDR3 sequence: CASSPASGYTDTQYF. The DNA of the CDR3 is TGTGCCAGCAGCCCGGCGTCGGGGTACACAGATACGCAGTATTTT.

This sequence joins TRBV5-4 and TRBJ2-3; 11 bases map to TRBD2. The CDR3 runs to 16 residues. The V gene's germline CDR1 is SGHNT and CDR2 YYREEE (reference sequence). V trimming: 2 bases; J trimming: 3 bases; junction bases outside the gene matches: 5. The CDR3 here is CASSLGASGRTDTQYF. DNA of the CDR3: TGTGCCAGCAGCTTAGGGGCTAGCGGGAGGACAGATACGCAGTATTTT.

J is TRBJ1-5 and V is TRBV28; TRBD1 agrees at 11 bases. Germline values: CDR1 MDHEN, CDR2 SYDVKM. Trimming cost V 6 bases and J 3 bases; bases outside gene matches: 16. The CDR3 runs 19 residues. The CDR3 DNA reads TGTGCCAGCAGCCCCTGGGACAGGGGGAGCAGGGGCATCAATCAGCCCCAGCATTTT. Translation gives CASSPWDRGSRGINQPQHF.

The V gene is TRBV15, the J gene TRBJ2-1, with a possible D match to TRBD1 (5 bases). From germline, CDR1 is LNHNV and CDR2 YYDKDF (reference sequence). CDR3 length: 17 amino acids. V was cut by 0 bases and J by 10 bases, with 22 bases left in between. The CDR3 region has the DNA TGTGCCACCAGCAGAGAGTCACCCCTAATTACACAGGACGAGCAGTTCTTC. Protein product: CATSRESPLITQDEQFF.

The V gene is TRBV7-6, the J gene TRBJ2-1; 13 positions agree with TRBD2. Germline values: CDR1 SGHVS, CDR2 FNYEAQ. CDR3 length equals 15 residues. J gave up 7 bases and V 5 bases, and 5 bases lay outside the gene matches. CDR3 loop: CASSTTSGRGNEQFF. DNA of the CDR3: TGTGCCAGCAGCACCACTAGCGGGAGGGGAAATGAGCAGTTCTTC.

The rearrangement links TRBV28 to TRBJ2-4; TRBD2 matches 9 bases. V trimming: 3 bases; J trimming: 6 bases; junction bases outside the gene matches: 6. The CDR3 extends over 15 amino acids. Per germline, CDR1 MDHEN and CDR2 SYDVKM. The DNA for the CDR3 is TGTGCCAGCAGTTTTGAGGCGGGAGGGAGAAACATTCAGTACTTC. This sequence encodes CASSFEAGGRNIQYF.

The V call is TRBV29-1, the J call TRBJ2-1, with TRBD1 as a possible D gene (6 bases). The CDR3 length is 13 residues. Germline CDR1 and CDR2: SQVTM and ANQGSEA. V was pared by 4 bases and J by 3 bases, with 10 bases between. DNA for the CDR3: TGCAGCGTTGCAGGGGACAACTACAATGAGCAGTTCTTC. Residues: CSVAGDNYNEQFF.

With regard to this clone: Other nucleotide sequences from this sample produce the same CDR3. The chain combines TRBV6-5 with TRBJ1-1; weak D call: TRBD1 (5 bases). CDR3 length: 15 amino acids. Germline V CDR1 and CDR2: MNHEY, SVGAGI. V dropped 6 bases and J dropped 2 bases, with 16 bases sitting between them. The CDR3 loop reads CASRGQKGRNTEAFF. DNA for the CDR3: TGTGCCAGCAGAGGGCAGAAGGGACGAAACACTGAAGCTTTCTTT.

The chain joins TRBV4-1 to TRBJ2-3; 9 bases are shared with TRBD2. The CDR3 extends over 16 amino acids. The junction had 5 bases not matched to a gene; V was cut back by 4 bases and J by 0 bases. In germline, CDR1 is MGHRA, CDR2 YSYEKL. CDR3 sequence (DNA): TGCGCCAGCAGCCCCGGACTAGCGCGTAGCACAGATACGCAGTATTTT. Protein product: CASSPGLARSTDTQYF.

The chain combines TRBV4-2 with TRBJ1-4, with 7 bases matching TRBD1. Germline V gene sequence: CDR1 LGHNA, CDR2 YNFKEQ. The CDR3 is made up of 14 amino acids. V gave up 2 bases and J gave up 5 bases; unmatched junction bases: 2. The CDR3 region has the DNA TGTGCCAGCAGCCAAACGACAGGGAATGAAAAACTGTTTTTT. This encodes CASSQTTGNEKLFF.